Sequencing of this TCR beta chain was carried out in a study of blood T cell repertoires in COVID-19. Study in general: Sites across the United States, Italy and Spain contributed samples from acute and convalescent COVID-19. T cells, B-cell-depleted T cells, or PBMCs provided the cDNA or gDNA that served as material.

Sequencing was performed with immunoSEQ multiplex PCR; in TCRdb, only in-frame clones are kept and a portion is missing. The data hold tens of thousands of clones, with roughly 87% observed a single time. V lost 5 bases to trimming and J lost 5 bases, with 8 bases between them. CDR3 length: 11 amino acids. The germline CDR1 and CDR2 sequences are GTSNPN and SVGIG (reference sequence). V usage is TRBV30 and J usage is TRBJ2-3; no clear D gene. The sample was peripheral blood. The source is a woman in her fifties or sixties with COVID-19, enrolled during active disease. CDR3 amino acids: CAWRSGDTQYF. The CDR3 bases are TGTGCCTGGCGGTCGGGAGATACGCAGTATTTT.